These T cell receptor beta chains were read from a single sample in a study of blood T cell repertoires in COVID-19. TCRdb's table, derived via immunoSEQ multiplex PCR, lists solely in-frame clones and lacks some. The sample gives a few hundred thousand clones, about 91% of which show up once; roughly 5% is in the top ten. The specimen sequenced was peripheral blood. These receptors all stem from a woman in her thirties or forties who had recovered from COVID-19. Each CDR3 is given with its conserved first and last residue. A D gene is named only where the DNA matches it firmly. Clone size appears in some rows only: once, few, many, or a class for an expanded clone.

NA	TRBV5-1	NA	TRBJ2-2	CASSLEFVGSGELFF	TGCGCCAGCAGCTTGGAATTCGTCGGGTCCGGGGAGCTGTTTTTT
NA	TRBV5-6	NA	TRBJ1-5	CASSLTPDSNQPQHF	TGTGCCAGCAGCTTGACGCCAGATAGCAATCAGCCCCAGCATTTT
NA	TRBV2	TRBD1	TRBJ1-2	CASRRQGFDGYTF	TGTGCCAGCAGGAGACAGGGATTTGATGGCTACACCTTC
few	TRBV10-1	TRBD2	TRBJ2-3	CASSESGDYTDTQYF	TGCGCCAGCAGTGAGTCCGGGGACTACACAGATACGCAGTATTTT
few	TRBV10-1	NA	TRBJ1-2	CASSPDGSYGYTF	TGCGCCAGCAGTCCCGACGGGTCCTATGGCTACACCTTC
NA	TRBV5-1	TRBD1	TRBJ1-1	CASSPAGQTNTEAFF	TGCGCCAGCAGCCCTGCGGGACAGACAAACACTGAAGCTTTCTTT
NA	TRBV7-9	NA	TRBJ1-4	CASSLWRGAGEYNEKLFF	TGTGCCAGCAGCTTATGGCGTGGGGCAGGAGAATACAATGAAAAACTGTTTTTT
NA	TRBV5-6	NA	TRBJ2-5	CASSFRGATQETQYF	TGTGCCAGCAGCTTTCGGGGGGCCACCCAAGAGACCCAGTACTTC
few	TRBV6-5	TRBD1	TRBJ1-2	CASSKDRDYGYTF	TGTGCCAGCAGTAAGGACAGGGACTATGGCTACACCTTC
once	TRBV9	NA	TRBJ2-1	CASSVGPLGANEQFF	TGTGCCAGCAGCGTAGGCCCCCTGGGGGCCAATGAGCAGTTCTTC
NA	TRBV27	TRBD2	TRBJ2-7	CASASGGLTYEQYF	TGTGCCAGCGCGAGCGGGGGACTAACCTACGAGCAGTACTTC
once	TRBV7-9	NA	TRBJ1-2	CASSTRLDYGYTF	TGTGCCAGCAGCACCAGGCTGGACTATGGCTACACCTTC
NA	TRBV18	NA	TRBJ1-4	CASSPMRGNEKLFF	TGTGCCAGCTCACCAATGCGAGGAAATGAAAAACTGTTTTTT
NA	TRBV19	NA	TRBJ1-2	CASSPAGEGSPYGYTF	TGTGCCAGTAGCCCGGCAGGGGAGGGGAGCCCATATGGCTACACCTTC
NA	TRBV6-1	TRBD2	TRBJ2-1	CASSDIAGVGNEQFF	TGTGCCAGCAGTGACATAGCGGGAGTAGGTAATGAGCAGTTCTTC
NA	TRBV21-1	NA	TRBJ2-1	CASSKLAGTEVEQFF	TGTGCCAGCAGCAAACTAGCGGGTACCGAGGTGGAGCAGTTCTTC
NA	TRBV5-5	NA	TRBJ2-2	CASSLLFSTGELFF	TGTGCCAGCAGCTTACTTTTCTCCACCGGGGAGCTGTTTTTT
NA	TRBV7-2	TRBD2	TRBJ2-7	CASSLQAGGRIRAYEQYF	TGTGCCAGCAGCTTACAGGCGGGGGGGCGGATAAGAGCCTACGAGCAGTACTTC
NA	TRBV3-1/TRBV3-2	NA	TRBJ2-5	CASSQRVAEETQYF	TGTGCCAGCAGCCAAAGGGTAGCGGAAGAGACCCAGTACTTC
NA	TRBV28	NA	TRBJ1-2	CASSPPGNYGYTF	TGTGCCAGCAGCCCCCCCGGTAACTATGGCTACACCTTC
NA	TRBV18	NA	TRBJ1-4	CASSPPSRATNEKLFF	TGTGCCAGCTCACCACCTTCCAGGGCAACTAATGAAAAACTGTTTTTT
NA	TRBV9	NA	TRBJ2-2	CASSDTWGELFF	TGTGCCAGCAGCGACACATGGGGGGAGCTGTTTTTT
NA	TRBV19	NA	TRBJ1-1	CASSIISGPGVVEAFF	TGTGCCAGTAGTATCATTTCGGGCCCGGGAGTCGTTGAAGCTTTCTTT
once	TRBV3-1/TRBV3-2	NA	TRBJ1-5	CASSQNSQGNQPQHF	TGTGCCAGCAGCCAAAACAGCCAGGGCAATCAGCCCCAGCATTTT
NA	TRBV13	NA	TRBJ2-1	CASSLEGYGDNEQFF	TGTGCCAGCAGCTTGGAGGGGTATGGCGACAATGAGCAGTTCTTC
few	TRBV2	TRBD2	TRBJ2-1	CASAAGTRVGNEQFF	TGTGCCAGCGCCGCCGGGACTAGGGTTGGCAATGAGCAGTTCTTC
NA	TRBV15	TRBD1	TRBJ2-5	CATSGGQVGETQYF	TGTGCCACCAGCGGAGGACAGGTCGGGGAGACCCAGTACTTC
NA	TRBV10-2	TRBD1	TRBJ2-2	CASRENRDRGWAGELFF	TGCGCCAGCAGGGAGAACCGGGACAGGGGGTGGGCCGGGGAGCTGTTTTTT
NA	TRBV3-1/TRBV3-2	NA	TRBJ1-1	CASSRQELHLTYTEAFF	TGTGCCAGCAGCCGACAGGAGTTACATCTGACATACACTGAAGCTTTCTTT
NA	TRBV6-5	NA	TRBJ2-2	CASQIYGTGELFF	TGTGCCAGCCAAATATACGGCACCGGGGAGCTGTTTTTT
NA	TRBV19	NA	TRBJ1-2	CASSRNSDPGLGQGYTF	TGTGCCAGTAGTAGAAACTCGGACCCGGGACTGGGTCAAGGCTACACCTTC
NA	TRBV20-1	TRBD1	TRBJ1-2	CSASQDRNYGYTF	TGCAGTGCTAGTCAGGACAGGAACTATGGCTACACCTTC
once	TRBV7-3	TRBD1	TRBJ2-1	CASSPRQGSNEQFF	TGTGCCAGCAGCCCAAGACAGGGGTCCAATGAGCAGTTCTTC
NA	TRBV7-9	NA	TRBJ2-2	CASSQGAGTGELFF	TGTGCCAGCAGCCAAGGGGCGGGAACCGGGGAGCTGTTTTTT
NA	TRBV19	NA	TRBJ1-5	CASSIFGSNQPQHF	TGTGCCAGTAGTATATTCGGTAGCAATCAGCCCCAGCATTTT
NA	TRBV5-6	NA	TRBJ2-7	CASSRADSYEQYF	TGTGCCAGCAGCCGCGCCGACAGCTACGAGCAGTACTTC